Below are 16 T cell receptor beta chains sequenced from a single sample in a study of cytomegalovirus exposure and HLA in healthy donors. Vbeta (60) and Jbeta (13) primers were used in the PCR. Using immunoSEQ multiplex PCR, the repertoire was profiled, and TCRdb retains in-frame clones only, with some absent. Of roughly 160,000 clones in the sample, about 80% were seen once. Sequenced sample: PBMCs. The receptors were gathered from a man aged 40-50 years in good health and CMV-seronegative.

This CDR3 reads CASRSLGVDRVDYGYTF. Written as DNA, the CDR3 is TGTGCCAGCAGATCGTTGGGAGTGGACAGGGTCGACTATGGCTACACCTTC. This rearrangement joins TRBV28 to TRBJ1-2, with TRBD1 matching over 8 bases. Per the germline V gene, CDR1 is MDHEN and CDR2 is SYDVKM. V was clipped by 6 bases and J by 3 bases; unmatched bases: 15. The CDR3 has 17 amino acids.

The chain links TRBV5-1 to TRBJ2-2; a weak D match, TRBD2 (6 bases). The CDR3 covers 15 residues. Between the trimmed V and J ends, which lost 3 bases and 2 bases, there was a span of 11 bases. CDR1 is SGHRS and CDR2 is YFSETQ in the germline V gene. As DNA, the CDR3 is TGCGCCAGCAGCTGGGGGGACCGTAACACCGGGGAGCTGTTTTTT. Translating gives CASSWGDRNTGELFF.

This clone was seen once. This chain links TRBV5-4 with TRBJ2-7, with no clear D. V was cut by 2 bases and J by 0 bases, with 6 bases left in between. The germline V gene encodes CDR1 SGHNT and CDR2 YYREEE (reference sequence). This CDR3 comprises 13 residues. This chain's CDR3 is CASSFFPSYEQYF. In DNA, the CDR3 is TGTGCCAGCAGCTTCTTTCCCTCCTACGAGCAGTACTTC.

To note about this clone: At the DNA level, this CDR3 is encoded by other sequences in the same sample as well. The gene calls are TRBV5-4 and TRBJ1-2; D perhaps matches TRBD1 (5 bases). The CDR3 runs to 15 residues. V lost 1 base and J 6 bases, leaving 16 bases between the germline ends. Germline lookup yields CDR1 SGHNT and CDR2 YYREEE (reference sequence). The CDR3 is CASSLLRRGQHGYTF. The CDR3 nucleotides read TGTGCCAGCAGCTTGTTGCGAAGGGGCCAACATGGCTACACCTTC.

This chain uses TRBV5-4 with TRBJ2-1, with D perhaps TRBD2 (7 bases). Germline values: CDR1 SGHNT, CDR2 YYREEE (reference sequence). The CDR3 consists of 16 residues. The ends were cut back, 6 bases at V and 8 bases at J, with 24 bases in the middle. In DNA form, the CDR3 reads TGTGCCAGCAACCGGGGAGGGGGAGGGCAATCTGATGAGCAGTTCTTC. Translation gives CASNRGGGGQSDEQFF.

V is TRBV19 and J is TRBJ2-5; 7 bases match TRBD2. The J segment lost 4 bases and the V segment lost 10 bases, leaving 6 bases of the junction unmatched. This CDR3 comprises 12 residues. Germline lookup yields CDR1 LNHDA and CDR2 SQIVND (reference sequence). CDR3: CATNGGGETQYF. The CDR3 DNA reads as TGTGCCACAAATGGGGGGGGAGAGACCCAGTACTTC.

This chain uses TRBV19 with TRBJ2-5; perhaps TRBD1 as D (5 bases). This CDR3 spans 15 amino acids. V was clipped by 1 base and J by 4 bases, with 13 bases between them. Germline assignment: CDR1 LNHDA and CDR2 SQIVND (reference sequence). This chain's CDR3 is CASSIVVQVGETQYF. The CDR3 DNA is TGTGCCAGTAGTATAGTCGTACAGGTAGGAGAGACCCAGTACTTC. Variable domain in full (rest from reference TRBV19 and TRBJ2-5): DGGITQSPKYLFRKEGQNVTLSCEQNLNHDAMYWYRQDPGQGLRLIYYSQIVNDFQKGDIAEGYSVSREKKESFPLTVTSAQKNPTAFYLCASSIVVQVGETQYFGPGTRLLVL.

The CDR3 reads CSARQGGTDTQYF. The CDR3 DNA follows: TGCAGCGCTCGACAGGGCGGCACAGATACGCAGTATTTT. The chain couples TRBV29-1 to TRBJ2-3; TRBD1 matches at 7 bases. Germline V gives CDR1 SQVTM, CDR2 ANQGSEA. The CDR3 runs 13 residues. With V trimmed by 7 bases and J by 1 base, 5 bases remained unmatched.

V is TRBV27 and J is TRBJ2-5; D perhaps matches TRBD2 (5 bases). The J call may be wrong; the DNA end is better matched by TRBJ2-7. The CDR3 sequence is 15 residues long. CDR1 and CDR2 from the germline V gene are MNHEY and SMNVEV (reference sequence). The CDR3 DNA is TGTGCCAGCAGTTTGAGCGGACCCTTTACCTACGAGCAGTACTTC. It encodes CASSLSGPFTYEQYF.

The chain combines TRBV29-1 with TRBJ1-1; 10 bases are a match to TRBD1. The ends lost 6 bases at V and 2 bases at J; junction bases unmatched: 6. From germline, CDR1 is SQVTM and CDR2 ANQGSEA. The CDR3 sequence is 14 residues long. The CDR3, as DNA: TGCAGCGTGAAGGACAGGGGGGGAAACACTGAAGCTTTCTTT. Protein: CSVKDRGGNTEAFF.

The chain joins TRBV6-1 to TRBJ2-1, with D maybe TRBD2 (5 bases). The germline V and J ends were trimmed by 6 bases and 10 bases, with 13 bases remaining between them. The CDR3 has 12 amino acids. Germline-derived CDR1 and CDR2 are MNHNS and SASEGT. In DNA, the CDR3 is TGTGCCAGCAGAGAAATTAGAGGGGAGCAGTTCTTC. Translated, it gives CASREIRGEQFF.

The chain joins TRBV28 to TRBJ2-2, with D unresolved. Germline lookup yields CDR1 MDHEN and CDR2 SYDVKM. This CDR3 region has 12 residues. With 3 bases removed from V and 6 bases from J, the gap between germline ends came to 5 bases. CDR3 nucleotides: TGTGCCAGCAGTTTCCTCCCCGGGGAGCTGTTTTTT. This encodes CASSFLPGELFF.

The chain joins TRBV2 to TRBJ2-7; 10 bases align to TRBD2. CDR1 is SNHLY, CDR2 FYNNEI, per germline. The CDR3 length is 14 residues. V shed 7 bases, J shed 7 bases, and the junction held 10 bases outside the gene matches. The CDR3 nucleotides are TGTGCCAGCACGGGCAGCGGGAGGGGCTTGGAGCAGTACTTC. Protein: CASTGSGRGLEQYF.

The chain employs TRBV20-1 and TRBJ2-1; a possible D gene is TRBD1 (5 bases). The V and J ends lost 5 bases and 6 bases respectively, with 8 bases between them. This CDR3 spans 11 amino acids. From germline, CDR1 is DFQATT and CDR2 SNEGSKA (reference sequence). Here the CDR3 reads CSAPRVNEQFF. As DNA, the CDR3 is TGCAGTGCTCCCAGGGTCAATGAGCAGTTCTTC.

The V and J genes are TRBV7-9 and TRBJ2-7, with a possible D match to TRBD2 (5 bases). CDR1 is SEHNR and CDR2 is FQNEAQ in the germline V gene (reference sequence). This CDR3 region has 16 residues. V was cut by 0 bases and J by 3 bases, with 15 bases left in between. The CDR3 region is CASSLAGVSRGYEQYF. In nucleotides, the CDR3 is TGTGCCAGCAGCTTAGCGGGAGTATCTCGGGGCTACGAGCAGTACTTC.

This chain joins TRBV19 and TRBJ2-5, with a tentative D call TRBD2 (7 bases). Germline-derived CDR1 and CDR2 are LNHDA and SQIVND (reference sequence). V dropped 9 bases and J dropped 0 bases, with 17 bases sitting between them. The CDR3 has 15 residues. CDR3 nucleotide sequence: TGTGCCAGCCGGGACCGGGGGGCGTACCAAGAGACCCAGTACTTC. This encodes CASRDRGAYQETQYF.